The present T cell receptor (beta chain) was sequenced within a study of shared clonotypes between healthy human individuals. Study-wide context: Used for every donor were three CD4 naive, three CD4 memory, two CD8 naive and one CD8 memory plate. Overall study results and limits: As a rule, naive subsets had a larger estimated richness than memory subsets.

As concerns this clone: Its target is unknown.

The CDR3 sequence is 10 residues long. V lost 5 bases and J lost 6, with 7 bases in between. CDR1 and CDR2 (germline): DFQATT, SNEGSKA (reference sequence). TCRdb keeps only in-frame clones here, not all; method: immunoSEQ multiplex PCR. Of around 2.5 million clones in the sample, approximately 93% were seen once. The sequencing input was naive CD4+ T cells from PBMCs. Stated subset: CD45RA+ positively selected. The receptor comes from a man aged 18 to 30 in good health. Some clones in this sample may be carry-over from other donors' samples. The rearrangement links TRBV20-1 to TRBJ1-1, with D uncertain. CDR3 in DNA: TGCAGTGCTTACGGGGCTGAAGCTTTCTTT. Protein: CSAYGAEAFF.